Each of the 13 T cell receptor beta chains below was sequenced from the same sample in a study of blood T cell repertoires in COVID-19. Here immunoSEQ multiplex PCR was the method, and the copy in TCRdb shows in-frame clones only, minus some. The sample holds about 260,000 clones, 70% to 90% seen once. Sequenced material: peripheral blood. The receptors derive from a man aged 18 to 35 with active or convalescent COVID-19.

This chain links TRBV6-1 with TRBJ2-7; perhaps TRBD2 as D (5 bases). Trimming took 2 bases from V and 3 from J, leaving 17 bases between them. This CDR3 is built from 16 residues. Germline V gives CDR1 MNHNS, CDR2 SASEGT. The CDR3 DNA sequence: TGTGCCAGCAGTGAATCGACTACCACACTATACTACGAGCAGTACTTC. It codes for CASSESTTTLYYEQYF.

DNA for the CDR3: TGTGCCACCAGTGATTCAGGGTCCACGAAGGGAGATACGCAGTATTTT. Translation gives CATSDSGSTKGDTQYF. This chain connects TRBV24-1 to TRBJ2-3; TRBD1 might be the D (5 bases). Trimming left V 2 bases short and J 5 bases short, with 16 bases between. The CDR3 runs to 16 residues. The germline CDR1 and CDR2 sequences are KGHDR and SFDVKD.

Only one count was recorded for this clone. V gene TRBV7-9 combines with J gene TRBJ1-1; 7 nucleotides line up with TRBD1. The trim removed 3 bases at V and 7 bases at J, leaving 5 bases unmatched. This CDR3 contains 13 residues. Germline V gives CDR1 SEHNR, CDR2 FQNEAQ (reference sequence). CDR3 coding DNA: TGTGCCAGCAGCTTGGGGGACAGAGGTGAAGCTTTCTTT. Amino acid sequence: CASSLGDRGEAFF.

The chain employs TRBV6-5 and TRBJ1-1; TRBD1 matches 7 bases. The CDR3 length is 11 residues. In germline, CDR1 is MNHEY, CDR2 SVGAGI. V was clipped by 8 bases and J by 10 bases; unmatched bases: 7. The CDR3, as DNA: TGTGCCAGCGGCCGACAGGGAAGAGCTTTCTTT. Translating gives CASGRQGRAFF.

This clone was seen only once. In DNA, the CDR3 is TGTGCCTCCTCTCCCGACCGACAGTTCACAGATACGCAGTATTTT. Translation: CASSPDRQFTDTQYF. This rearrangement joins TRBV6-6 to TRBJ2-3; the D gene is possibly TRBD1 (5 bases). This CDR3 is built from 15 residues. Germline values: CDR1 MNHNY, CDR2 SVGAGI (reference sequence). V dropped 11 bases and J dropped 2 bases, with 20 bases sitting between them.

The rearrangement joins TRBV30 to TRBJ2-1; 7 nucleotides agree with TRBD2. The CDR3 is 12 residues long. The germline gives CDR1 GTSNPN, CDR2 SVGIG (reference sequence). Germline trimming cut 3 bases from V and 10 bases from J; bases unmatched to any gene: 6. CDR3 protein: CAWSPREMEQFF. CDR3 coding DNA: TGTGCCTGGAGCCCGCGGGAGATGGAGCAGTTCTTC.

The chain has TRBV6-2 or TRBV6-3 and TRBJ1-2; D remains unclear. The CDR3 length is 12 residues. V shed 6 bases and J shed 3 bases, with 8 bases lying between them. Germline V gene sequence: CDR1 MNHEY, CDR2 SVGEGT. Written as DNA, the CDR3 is TGTGCCAGCAGCCGAGAGGACTATGGCTACACCTTC. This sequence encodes CASSREDYGYTF.

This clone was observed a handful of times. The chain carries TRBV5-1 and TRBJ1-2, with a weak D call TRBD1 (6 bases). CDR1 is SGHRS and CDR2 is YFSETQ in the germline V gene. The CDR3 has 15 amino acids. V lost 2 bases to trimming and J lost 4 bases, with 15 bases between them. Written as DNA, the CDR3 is TGCGCCAGCAGCTTTTTGGGGGCGCAGTCCTATGGCTACACCTTC. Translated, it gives CASSFLGAQSYGYTF.

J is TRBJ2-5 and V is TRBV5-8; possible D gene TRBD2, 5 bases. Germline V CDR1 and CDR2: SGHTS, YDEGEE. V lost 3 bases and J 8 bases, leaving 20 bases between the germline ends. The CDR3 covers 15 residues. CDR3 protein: CASSSISTSRGTQYF. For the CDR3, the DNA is TGTGCCAGCAGCTCGATATCGACCTCACGGGGAACCCAGTACTTC.

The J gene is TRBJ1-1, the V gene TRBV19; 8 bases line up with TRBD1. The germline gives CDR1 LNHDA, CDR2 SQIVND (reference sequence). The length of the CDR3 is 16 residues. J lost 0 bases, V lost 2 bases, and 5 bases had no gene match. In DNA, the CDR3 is TGTGCCAGTAGTATATACCGGACAGGGATGAACACTGAAGCTTTCTTT. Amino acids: CASSIYRTGMNTEAFF.

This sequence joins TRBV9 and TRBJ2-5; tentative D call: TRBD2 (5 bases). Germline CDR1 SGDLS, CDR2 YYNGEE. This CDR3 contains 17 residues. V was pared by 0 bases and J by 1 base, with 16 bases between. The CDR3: CASSVATENLAQETQYF. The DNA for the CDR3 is TGTGCCAGCAGCGTAGCTACCGAAAACCTAGCCCAAGAGACCCAGTACTTC.

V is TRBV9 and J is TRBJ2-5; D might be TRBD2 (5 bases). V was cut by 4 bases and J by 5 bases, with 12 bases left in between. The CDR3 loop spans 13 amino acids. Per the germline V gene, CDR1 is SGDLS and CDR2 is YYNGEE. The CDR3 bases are TGTGCCAGCAGCCAGCAGGACTCGGAGACCCAGTACTTC. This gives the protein CASSQQDSETQYF.

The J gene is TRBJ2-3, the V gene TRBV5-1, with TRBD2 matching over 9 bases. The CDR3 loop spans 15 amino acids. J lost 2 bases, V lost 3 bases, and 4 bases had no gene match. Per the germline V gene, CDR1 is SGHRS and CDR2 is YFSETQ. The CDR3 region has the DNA TGCGCCAGCAGCTCCCGCGGGAGGGACACAGATACGCAGTATTTT. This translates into CASSSRGRDTDTQYF.